This passage covers 20 T cell receptor beta chains from one sample sequenced in a study of radiotherapy plus CTLA-4 blockade in lung cancer. The repertoire was sequenced with immunoSEQ multiplex PCR; TCRdb's copy has only in-frame clones and lacks some. The table records around 100,000 clones, about four fifths of them present only once. Here the sequenced sample was peripheral blood, taken from a patient treated with radiotherapy plus ipilimumab. The origin of the receptors is a human donor with non-small cell lung cancer that progressed on radiotherapy plus ipilimumab. Some clones in this sample may be carry-over from other donors' samples.

The chain joins TRBV7-2 to TRBJ1-2, with a possible D match to TRBD1 (5 bases). Trimming took off 5 bases at V and 11 bases at J, with 18 bases between the two ends. The CDR3 has 13 amino acids. CDR1 and CDR2 (germline): SGHTA, FQGNSA. The CDR3 loop is CASSPARQGKYTF. The CDR3 DNA is TGTGCCAGCAGCCCCGCGAGGCAGGGAAAATACACCTTC.

This clone has a single count. V usage is TRBV19 and J usage is TRBJ1-1; no clear D. In germline, CDR1 is LNHDA, CDR2 SQIVND (reference sequence). The V end was cut by 4 bases, the J end by 2 bases, with 11 bases between. The CDR3 loop spans 14 amino acids. CDR3: CASSTPQSNTEAFF. DNA of the CDR3: TGTGCCAGTAGTACGCCCCAAAGTAACACTGAAGCTTTCTTT.

This clone has just a few counts. V usage is TRBV27 and J usage is TRBJ1-6, with D possibly being TRBD1 (5 bases). The germline CDR1 and CDR2 sequences are MNHEY and SMNVEV (reference sequence). The CDR3 is 17 residues long. V lost 5 bases and J lost 4, with 18 bases in between. The CDR3 sequence is CASSVGDRRGYNSPLHF. The CDR3 coding sequence is TGTGCCAGCAGTGTGGGGGACCGAAGGGGATATAATTCACCCCTCCACTTT.

V is TRBV28 and J is TRBJ2-7; 7 nucleotides line up with TRBD1. V lost 7 bases, J lost 1 base, and 10 bases stayed unmatched. In germline, CDR1 is MDHEN, CDR2 SYDVKM. This CDR3 spans 15 amino acids. CDR3 loop: CASIPHRQGSYEQYF. In DNA form, the CDR3 reads TGTGCCAGCATCCCCCACAGACAGGGTTCCTACGAGCAGTACTTC.

The chain links TRBV9 to TRBJ1-2; TRBD1 matches at 7 bases. J lost 3 bases, V lost 3 bases, and 2 bases had no gene match. Looked up from germline, CDR1 is SGDLS and CDR2 is YYNGEE. The CDR3 spans 13 residues. As DNA, the CDR3 is TGTGCCAGCAGCGGGGGACAGTACTATGGCTACACCTTC. Translation gives CASSGGQYYGYTF.

V and J are TRBV6-1 and TRBJ2-7; D may be TRBD1 (6 bases). Germline V lookup: CDR1 MNHNS, CDR2 SASEGT. The CDR3 totals 13 residues. Trimming stripped 6 bases from V and 3 bases from J, with 12 bases between. CDR3 DNA: TGTGCCAGCAGCAACGGACAGTTCTACGAGCAGTACTTC. The encoded protein is CASSNGQFYEQYF.

The chain is built from TRBV28 and TRBJ2-7; the D call may be TRBD1 or TRBD2 (7 bases each). Deletions cut 7 bases from V and 3 bases from J, with 19 bases between. Germline lookup yields CDR1 MDHEN and CDR2 SYDVKM. This CDR3 contains 15 residues. This chain's CDR3 is CASKRGYGTDYEQYF. For the CDR3, the DNA is TGTGCCAGCAAGCGGGGTTATGGGACAGACTACGAGCAGTACTTC.

There are a few counts of this clone. This sequence joins TRBV16 and TRBJ1-1; 9 bases agree with TRBD1. With V trimmed by 4 bases and J by 10 bases, 4 bases remained unmatched. The CDR3 covers 12 residues. The germline CDR1 and CDR2 sequences are KGHSY and FQNENV. The CDR3 nucleotides read TGTGCCAGCAGCCTACAGGGGGCGATAGCTTTCTTT. Amino acid sequence: CASSLQGAIAFF.

This clone was seen a few times. This sequence joins TRBV29-1 and TRBJ2-1; tentatively, D is TRBD2 (6 bases). Germline V gene data show CDR1 as SQVTM and CDR2 as ANQGSEA. The length of the CDR3 is 16 residues. The V end lost 4 bases, the J end lost 3 bases, and 19 bases lay between the germline ends. The CDR3 loop is CSVVSQEGIRYNEQFF. The CDR3 DNA sequence: TGCAGCGTTGTGAGTCAGGAGGGGATTCGCTACAATGAGCAGTTCTTC.

J is TRBJ2-2 and V is TRBV6-5; 8 bases are shared with TRBD1. The length of the CDR3 is 16 residues. Germline assignment: CDR1 MNHEY and CDR2 SVGAGI. Germline trimming cut 2 bases from V and 1 base from J; bases unmatched to any gene: 3. CDR3 in amino acids: CASSYRTGMNTGELFF. Here the CDR3 DNA reads TGTGCCAGCAGTTACCGGACAGGGATGAACACCGGGGAGCTGTTTTTT.

The chain is built from TRBV7-3 and TRBJ2-3; no clear D gene. CDR1 SGHTA and CDR2 FQGTGA come from the germline V gene. Trimming shortened V by 5 bases and J by 0 bases, and 9 bases separated the two germline ends. The CDR3 length is 14 residues. The chain's CDR3 is CASSPSASTDTQYF. CDR3 nucleotides: TGTGCCAGCAGCCCCTCGGCCAGCACAGATACGCAGTATTTT.

The chain employs TRBV7-2 and TRBJ1-1, with D hard to call. V was shortened by 1 base and J by 0 bases, with 9 bases between the two germline ends. The CDR3 spans 15 residues. Germline CDR1 SGHTA, CDR2 FQGNSA. The CDR3, as DNA: TGTGCCAGCAGCTTAGTCGCGGGGATGAACACTGAAGCTTTCTTT. This codes for CASSLVAGMNTEAFF.

This rearrangement joins TRBV16 to TRBJ1-5; 9 bases align to TRBD1. The CDR3 sequence is 19 residues long. The ends lost 4 bases at V and 2 bases at J; junction bases unmatched: 15. From germline, CDR1 is KGHSY and CDR2 FQNENV. The CDR3 DNA is TGTGCCAGCAGCCCCATACTTCGGGACAGGGTATTTGGCAATCAGCCCCAGCATTTT. This codes for CASSPILRDRVFGNQPQHF.

The chain uses TRBV4-3 and TRBJ2-2; no clear D. The CDR3 loop spans 17 amino acids. Germline lookup yields CDR1 LGHNA and CDR2 YSLEER. With 2 bases removed from V and 0 bases from J, the gap between germline ends came to 13 bases. DNA for the CDR3: TGCGCCAGCAGCCAACTGGTGGGCAACCCGAACACCGGGGAGCTGTTTTTT. Its translation is CASSQLVGNPNTGELFF.

The rearrangement joins TRBV4-2 to TRBJ1-1, with D unclear. In germline, CDR1 is LGHNA, CDR2 YNFKEQ. V lost 2 bases, J lost 0 bases, and 13 bases lay in between. The CDR3 sequence is 16 residues long. Here the CDR3 reads CASSQNHGTLNTEAFF. DNA for the CDR3: TGTGCCAGCAGCCAAAACCACGGTACCCTGAACACTGAAGCTTTCTTT.

J is TRBJ2-2 and V is TRBV19, with no clear D. Germline-derived CDR1 and CDR2 are LNHDA and SQIVND (reference sequence). V gave up 4 bases and J gave up 5 bases, with 8 bases separating them. The CDR3 loop spans 13 amino acids. The CDR3 nucleotides are TGTGCCAGTAGTAGCAGACGGACCGGGGAGCTGTTTTTT. Translation gives CASSSRRTGELFF.

This rearrangement joins TRBV29-1 to TRBJ2-7, with 10 bases matching TRBD1. The junction had 2 bases not matched to a gene; V was cut back by 0 bases and J by 3 bases. The CDR3 runs 14 residues. Germline V gene data show CDR1 as SQVTM and CDR2 as ANQGSEA. CDR3 amino acids: CSVEERTGGYEQYF. CDR3 sequence (DNA): TGCAGCGTTGAAGAAAGGACAGGGGGCTACGAGCAGTACTTC.

For the CDR3, the DNA is TGTGCCAGTAGTAACAGGGGCACAGATACGCAGTATTTT. This translates into CASSNRGTDTQYF. The V call is TRBV19, the J call TRBJ2-3; D is perhaps TRBD1 (6 bases). This CDR3 spans 13 amino acids. Germline lookup yields CDR1 LNHDA and CDR2 SQIVND (reference sequence). The V end was cut by 4 bases, the J end by 1 base, with 6 bases between.

The CDR3 bases are TGTGCCAGCAGCGCAGGGGGAGGACAGCCCCAGCATTTT. It specifies CASSAGGGQPQHF. The gene calls are TRBV7-3 and TRBJ1-5, with 7 bases lining up with TRBD1. The CDR3 covers 13 residues. Per germline, CDR1 SGHTA and CDR2 FQGTGA. Trimming took 5 bases from V and 7 from J; bases not matched to a gene: 5. Together with reference TRBV7-3 and TRBJ1-5, the CDR3 gives the full variable domain: GAGVSQTPSNKVTEKGKYVELRCDPISGHTALYWYRQSLGQGPEFLIYFQGTGAADDSGLPNDRFFAVRPEGSVSTLKIQRTERGDSAVYLCASSAGGGQPQHFGDGTRLSIL.

V and J are TRBV2 and TRBJ2-7; TRBD1 might be the D (8 bases). Germline-derived CDR1 and CDR2 are SNHLY and FYNNEI. There are 14 residues in the CDR3. The ends were cut back, 6 bases at V and 9 bases at J, with 21 bases in the middle. CDR3 coding DNA: TGTGCCAGCAGCGGACAGGGCGGGGGCTCCGGGCAGTACTTC. Amino acids: CASSGQGGGSGQYF.